Listed below are T cell receptor beta chains from one sample, sequenced in a study of vaccination and CD4 T cells after COVID-19. Their cognate antigens are unknown. TCRdb re-derived calls from the PCR reads in MiXCR, one entry per CDR3 protein. The sample contains some 11,000 distinct CDR3 sequences, roughly two thirds of which appear only once. Specimen: CD4+ T cells from blood, cultured in vitro, collected before SARS-CoV-2 vaccination. These TCRs come from a human donor who had recovered from COVID-19. Each CDR3 is given without its conserved first and last residue. Each record gives: V gene, J gene, CDR3 protein.

V: TRBV6-1; J: TRBJ1-4; CDR3: ASSERGGPNEKLF
V: TRBV6-1; J: TRBJ1-1; CDR3: ASSSGGENTEAF
V: TRBV7-8; J: TRBJ2-2; CDR3: ASSGVTGELF
V: TRBV6-2/TRBV6-3; J: TRBJ2-7; CDR3: ASRKTGDSYEQY
V: TRBV20-1; J: TRBJ1-5; CDR3: SARVGQYSNQPQH
V: TRBV28; J: TRBJ2-2; CDR3: ASWQGAISGELF
V: TRBV19; J: TRBJ1-2; CDR3: ASSRSISGYT
V: TRBV20-1; J: TRBJ1-4; CDR3: SADTGQLVATNEKLF
V: TRBV6-5; J: TRBJ1-3; CDR3: ASSYAGGASGSTIY
V: TRBV20-1; J: TRBJ2-7; CDR3: SARDQHEQY
V: TRBV7-3; J: TRBJ2-5; CDR3: ASSPRGSPRGETQY
V: TRBV6-1; J: TRBJ1-5; CDR3: ASSRGGGQGFYSNQPQH
V: TRBV2; J: TRBJ2-6; CDR3: ASTSGNGANVLT
V: TRBV6-5; J: TRBJ2-3; CDR3: ASSYGVTDTQY
V: TRBV20-1; J: TRBJ2-3; CDR3: SATPPGSGSYTDTQY